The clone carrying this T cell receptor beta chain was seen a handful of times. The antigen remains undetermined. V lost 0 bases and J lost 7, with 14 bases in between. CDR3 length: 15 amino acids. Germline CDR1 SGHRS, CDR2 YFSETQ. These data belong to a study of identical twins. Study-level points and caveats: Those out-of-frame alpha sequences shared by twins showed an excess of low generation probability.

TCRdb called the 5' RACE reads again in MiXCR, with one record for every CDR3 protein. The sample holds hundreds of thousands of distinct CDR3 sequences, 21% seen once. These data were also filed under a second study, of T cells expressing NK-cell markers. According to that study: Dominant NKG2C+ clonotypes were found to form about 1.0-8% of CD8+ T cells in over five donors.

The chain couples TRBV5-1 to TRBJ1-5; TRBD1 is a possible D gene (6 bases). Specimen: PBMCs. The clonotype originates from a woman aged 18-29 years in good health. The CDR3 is CASSLDGGLEQPQHF. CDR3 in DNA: TGCGCCAGCAGCTTGGATGGGGGGCTAGAACAGCCCCAGCATTTT. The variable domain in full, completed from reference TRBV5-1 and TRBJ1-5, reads KAGVTQTPRYLIKTRGQQVTLSCSPISGHRSVSWYQQTPGQGLQFLFEYFSETQRNKGNFPGRFSGRQFSNSRSEMNVSTLELGDSALYLCASSLDGGLEQPQHFGDGTRLSIL.